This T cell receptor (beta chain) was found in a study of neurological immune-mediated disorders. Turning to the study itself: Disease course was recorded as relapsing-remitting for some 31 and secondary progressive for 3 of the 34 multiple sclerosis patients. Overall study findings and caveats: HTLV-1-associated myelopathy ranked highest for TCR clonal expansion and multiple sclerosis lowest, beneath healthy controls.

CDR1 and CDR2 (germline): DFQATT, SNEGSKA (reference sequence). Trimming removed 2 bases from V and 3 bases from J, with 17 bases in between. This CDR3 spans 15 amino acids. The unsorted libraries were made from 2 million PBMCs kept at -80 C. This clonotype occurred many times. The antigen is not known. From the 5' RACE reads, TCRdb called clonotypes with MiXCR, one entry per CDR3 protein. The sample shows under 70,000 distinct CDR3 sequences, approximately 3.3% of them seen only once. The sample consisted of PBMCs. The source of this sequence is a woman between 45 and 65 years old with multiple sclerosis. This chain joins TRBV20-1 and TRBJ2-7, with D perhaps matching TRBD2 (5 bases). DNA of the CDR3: TGCAGTGCTAGACCCACTGACCGGACTCACTACGAGCAGTACTTC. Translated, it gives CSARPTDRTHYEQYF.